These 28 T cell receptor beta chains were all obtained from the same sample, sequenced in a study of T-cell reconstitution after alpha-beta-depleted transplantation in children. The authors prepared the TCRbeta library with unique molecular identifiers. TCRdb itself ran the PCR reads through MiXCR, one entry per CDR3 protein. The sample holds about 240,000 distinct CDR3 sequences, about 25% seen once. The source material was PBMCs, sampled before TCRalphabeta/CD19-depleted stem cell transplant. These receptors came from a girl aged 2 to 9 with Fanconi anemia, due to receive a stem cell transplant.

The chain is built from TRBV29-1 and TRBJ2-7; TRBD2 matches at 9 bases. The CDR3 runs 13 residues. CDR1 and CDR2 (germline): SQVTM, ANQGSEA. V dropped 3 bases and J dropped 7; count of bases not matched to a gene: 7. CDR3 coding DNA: TGCAGCGTTGATGCGGGGGGGCCTGGAGAGCAGTACTTC. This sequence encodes CSVDAGGPGEQYF.

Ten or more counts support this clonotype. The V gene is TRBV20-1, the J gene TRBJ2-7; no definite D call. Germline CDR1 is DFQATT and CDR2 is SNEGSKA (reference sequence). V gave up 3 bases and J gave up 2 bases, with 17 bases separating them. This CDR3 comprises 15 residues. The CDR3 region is CSARNRKGSTYEQYF. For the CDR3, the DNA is TGCAGTGCTAGGAATCGCAAAGGGTCAACCTACGAGCAGTACTTC.

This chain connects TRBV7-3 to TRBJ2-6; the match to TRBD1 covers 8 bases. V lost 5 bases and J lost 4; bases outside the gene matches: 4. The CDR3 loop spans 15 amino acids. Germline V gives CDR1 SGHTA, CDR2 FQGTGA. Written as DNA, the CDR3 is TGTGCCAGCAGCATTACAGGGGGAGGGGCCAACGTCCTGACTTTC. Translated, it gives CASSITGGGANVLTF.

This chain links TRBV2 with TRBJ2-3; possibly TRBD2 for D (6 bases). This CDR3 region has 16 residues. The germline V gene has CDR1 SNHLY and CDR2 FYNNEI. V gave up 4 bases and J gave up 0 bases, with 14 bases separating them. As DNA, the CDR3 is TGTGCCAGCAGTGGGTCGCCCGGGACTAGCACAGATACGCAGTATTTT. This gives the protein CASSGSPGTSTDTQYF.

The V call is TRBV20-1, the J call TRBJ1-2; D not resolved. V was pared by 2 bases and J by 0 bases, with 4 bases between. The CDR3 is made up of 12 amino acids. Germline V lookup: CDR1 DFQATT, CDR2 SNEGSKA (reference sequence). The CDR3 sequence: CSARFPNYGYTF. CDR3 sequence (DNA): TGCAGTGCTAGATTCCCTAACTATGGCTACACCTTC.

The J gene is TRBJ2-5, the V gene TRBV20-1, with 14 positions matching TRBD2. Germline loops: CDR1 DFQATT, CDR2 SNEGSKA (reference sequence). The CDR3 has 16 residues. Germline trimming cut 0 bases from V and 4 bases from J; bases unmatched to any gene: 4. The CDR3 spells CSARDPGLAGGETQYF. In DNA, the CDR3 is TGCAGTGCTAGAGATCCAGGACTAGCGGGGGGAGAGACCCAGTACTTC.

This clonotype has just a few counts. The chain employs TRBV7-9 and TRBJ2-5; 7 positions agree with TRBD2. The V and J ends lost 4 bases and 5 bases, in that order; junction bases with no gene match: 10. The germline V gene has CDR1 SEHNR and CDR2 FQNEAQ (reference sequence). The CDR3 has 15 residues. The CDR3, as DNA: TGTGCCAGCAGCTACCTAGCGGCAATTAGGGAGACCCAGTACTTC. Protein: CASSYLAAIRETQYF.

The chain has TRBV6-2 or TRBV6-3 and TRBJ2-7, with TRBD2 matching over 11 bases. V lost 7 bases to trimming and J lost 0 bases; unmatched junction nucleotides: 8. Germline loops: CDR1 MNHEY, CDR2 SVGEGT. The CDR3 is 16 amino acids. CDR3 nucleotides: TGTGCCAGCACTCTAGCGGGAGGTCTCCACTCCTACGAGCAGTACTTC. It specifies CASTLAGGLHSYEQYF.

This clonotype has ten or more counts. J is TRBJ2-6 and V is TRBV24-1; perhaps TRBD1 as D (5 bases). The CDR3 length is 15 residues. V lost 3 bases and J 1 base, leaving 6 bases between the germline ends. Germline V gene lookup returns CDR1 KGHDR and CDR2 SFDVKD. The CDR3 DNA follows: TGTGCCACCAGTGATCCAGGGTCTGGGGCCAACGTCCTGACTTTC. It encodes CATSDPGSGANVLTF.

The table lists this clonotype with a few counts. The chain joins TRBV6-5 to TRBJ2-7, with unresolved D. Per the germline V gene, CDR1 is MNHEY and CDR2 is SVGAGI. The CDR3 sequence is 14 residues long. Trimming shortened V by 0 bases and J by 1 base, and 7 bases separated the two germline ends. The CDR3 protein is CASSYSAGSYEQYF. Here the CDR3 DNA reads TGTGCCAGCAGTTACTCGGCCGGATCCTACGAGCAGTACTTC.

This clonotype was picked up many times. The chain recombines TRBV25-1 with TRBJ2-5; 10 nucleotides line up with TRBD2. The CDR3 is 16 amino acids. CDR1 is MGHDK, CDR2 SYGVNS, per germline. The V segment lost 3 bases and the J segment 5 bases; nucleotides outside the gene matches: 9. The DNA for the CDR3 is TGTGCCAGCAGTGACTCGCCGGGACTAGCGTTTGAGACCCAGTACTTC. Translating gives CASSDSPGLAFETQYF.

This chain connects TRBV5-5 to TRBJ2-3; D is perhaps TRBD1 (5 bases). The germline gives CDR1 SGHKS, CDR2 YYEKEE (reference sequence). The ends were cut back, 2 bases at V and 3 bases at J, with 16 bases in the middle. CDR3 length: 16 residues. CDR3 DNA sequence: TGTGCCAGCAGCTTTCGCCCAACAGGTGGTACAGATACGCAGTATTTT. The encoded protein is CASSFRPTGGTDTQYF.

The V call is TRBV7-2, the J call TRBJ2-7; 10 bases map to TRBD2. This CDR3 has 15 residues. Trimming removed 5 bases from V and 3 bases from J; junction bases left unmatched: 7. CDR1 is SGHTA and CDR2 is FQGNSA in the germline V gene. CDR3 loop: CASSLSGTSVYEQYF. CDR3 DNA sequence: TGTGCCAGCAGCCTATCCGGGACTAGCGTCTACGAGCAGTACTTC.

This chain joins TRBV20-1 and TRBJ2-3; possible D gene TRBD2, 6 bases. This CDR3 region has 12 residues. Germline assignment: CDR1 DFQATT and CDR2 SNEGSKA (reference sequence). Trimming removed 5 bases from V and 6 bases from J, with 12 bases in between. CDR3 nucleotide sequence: TGCAGTGCTTTACGGGAGTCCGATACGCAGTATTTT. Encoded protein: CSALRESDTQYF.

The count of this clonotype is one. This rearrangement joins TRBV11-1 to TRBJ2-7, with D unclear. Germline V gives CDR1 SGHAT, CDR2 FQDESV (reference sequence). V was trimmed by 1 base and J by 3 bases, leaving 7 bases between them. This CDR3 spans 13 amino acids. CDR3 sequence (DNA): TGTGCCAGCAGCTTAGAAGAAGACTACGAGCAGTACTTC. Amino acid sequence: CASSLEEDYEQYF.

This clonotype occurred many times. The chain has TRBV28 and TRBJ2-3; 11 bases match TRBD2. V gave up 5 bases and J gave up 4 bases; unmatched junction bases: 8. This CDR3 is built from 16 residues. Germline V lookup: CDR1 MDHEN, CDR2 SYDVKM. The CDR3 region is CASSHQGLAVADTQYF. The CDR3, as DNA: TGTGCCAGCAGTCACCAGGGACTAGCGGTCGCAGATACGCAGTATTTT.

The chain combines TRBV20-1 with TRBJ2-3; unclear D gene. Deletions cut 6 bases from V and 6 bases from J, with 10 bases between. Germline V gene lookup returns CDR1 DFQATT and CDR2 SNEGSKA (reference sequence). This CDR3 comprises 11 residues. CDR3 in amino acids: CSATMRDTQYF. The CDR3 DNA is TGCAGTGCAACTATGCGGGATACGCAGTATTTT.

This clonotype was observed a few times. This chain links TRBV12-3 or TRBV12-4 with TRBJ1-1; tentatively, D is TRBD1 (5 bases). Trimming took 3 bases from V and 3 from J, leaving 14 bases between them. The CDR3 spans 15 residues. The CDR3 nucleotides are TGTGCCAGCAGTTTTTTCCAGGGATCGGACACTGAAGCTTTCTTT. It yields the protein CASSFFQGSDTEAFF.

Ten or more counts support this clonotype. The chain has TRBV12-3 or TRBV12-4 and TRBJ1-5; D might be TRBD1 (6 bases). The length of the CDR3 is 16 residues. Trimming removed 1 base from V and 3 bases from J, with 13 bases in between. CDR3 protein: CASSLGGGQLNQPQHF. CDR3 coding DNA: TGTGCCAGCAGTTTAGGAGGAGGACAGCTCAATCAGCCCCAGCATTTT.

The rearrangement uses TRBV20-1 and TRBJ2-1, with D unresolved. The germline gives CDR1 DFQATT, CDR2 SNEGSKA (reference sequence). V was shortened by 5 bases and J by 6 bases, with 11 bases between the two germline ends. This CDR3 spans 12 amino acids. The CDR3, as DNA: TGCAGTGCTGACCTGACCTTCAATGAGCAGTTCTTC. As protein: CSADLTFNEQFF.

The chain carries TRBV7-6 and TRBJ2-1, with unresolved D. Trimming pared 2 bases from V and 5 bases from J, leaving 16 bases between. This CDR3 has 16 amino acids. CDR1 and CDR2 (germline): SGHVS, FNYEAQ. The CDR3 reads CASSLSDFGFHNEQFF. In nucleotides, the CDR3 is TGTGCCAGCAGCTTAAGCGACTTTGGGTTTCACAATGAGCAGTTCTTC.

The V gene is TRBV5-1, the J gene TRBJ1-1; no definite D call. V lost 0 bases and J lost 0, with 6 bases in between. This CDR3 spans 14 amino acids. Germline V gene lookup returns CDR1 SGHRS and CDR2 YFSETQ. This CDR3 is CASSLVGMNTEAFF. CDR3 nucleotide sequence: TGCGCCAGCAGCTTGGTCGGCATGAACACTGAAGCTTTCTTT.

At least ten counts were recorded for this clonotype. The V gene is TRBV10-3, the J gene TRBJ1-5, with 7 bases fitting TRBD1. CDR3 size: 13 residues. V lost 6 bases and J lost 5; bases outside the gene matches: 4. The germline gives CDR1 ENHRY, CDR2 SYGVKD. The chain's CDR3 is CAIRGQPDQPQHF. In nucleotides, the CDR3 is TGTGCCATCAGGGGACAGCCCGATCAGCCCCAGCATTTT.

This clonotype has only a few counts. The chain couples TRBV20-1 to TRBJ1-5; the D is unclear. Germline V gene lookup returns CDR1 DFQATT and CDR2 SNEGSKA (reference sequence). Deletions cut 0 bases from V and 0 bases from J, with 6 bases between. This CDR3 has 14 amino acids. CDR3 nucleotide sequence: TGCAGTGCTAGAGACAGTCGTAGCAATCAGCCCCAGCATTTT. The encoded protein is CSARDSRSNQPQHF.

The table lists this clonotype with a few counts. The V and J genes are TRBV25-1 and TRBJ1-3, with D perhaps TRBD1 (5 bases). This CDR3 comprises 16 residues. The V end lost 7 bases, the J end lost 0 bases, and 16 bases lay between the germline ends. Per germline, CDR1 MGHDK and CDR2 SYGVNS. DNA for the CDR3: TGTGCCAGCAAAAAAAGAGGCAGGGACTCTGGAAACACCATATATTTT. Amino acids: CASKKRGRDSGNTIYF. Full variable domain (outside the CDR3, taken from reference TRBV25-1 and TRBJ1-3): EADIYQTPRYLVIGTGKKITLECSQTMGHDKMYWYQQDPGMELHLIHYSYGVNSTEKGDLSSESTVSRIRTEHFPLTLESARPSHTSQYLCASKKRGRDSGNTIYFGEGSWLTVV.

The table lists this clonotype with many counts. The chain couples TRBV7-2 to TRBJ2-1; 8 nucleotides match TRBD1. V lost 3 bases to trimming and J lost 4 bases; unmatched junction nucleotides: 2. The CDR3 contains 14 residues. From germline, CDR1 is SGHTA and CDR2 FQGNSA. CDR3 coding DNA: TGTGCCAGCAGCTTGGGACAGGTATACAATGAGCAGTTCTTC. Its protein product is CASSLGQVYNEQFF. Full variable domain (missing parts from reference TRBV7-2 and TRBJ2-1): GAGVSQSPSNKVTEKGKDVELRCDPISGHTALYWYRQSLGQGLEFLIYFQGNSAPDKSGLPSDRFSAERTGGSVSTLTIQRTQQEDSAVYLCASSLGQVYNEQFFGPGTRLTVL.

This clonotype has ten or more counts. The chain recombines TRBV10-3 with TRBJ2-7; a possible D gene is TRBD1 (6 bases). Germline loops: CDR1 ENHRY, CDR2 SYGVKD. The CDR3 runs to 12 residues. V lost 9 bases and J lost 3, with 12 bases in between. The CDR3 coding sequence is TGTGCCATTCACAAAGGGGGCTACGAGCAGTACTTC. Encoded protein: CAIHKGGYEQYF.

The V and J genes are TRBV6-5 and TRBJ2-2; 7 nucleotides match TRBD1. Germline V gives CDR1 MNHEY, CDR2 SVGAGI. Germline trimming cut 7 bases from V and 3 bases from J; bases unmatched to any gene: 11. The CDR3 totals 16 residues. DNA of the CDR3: TGTGCCAGCACCTACCGAGGGGACAGCTACACCGGGGAGCTGTTTTTT. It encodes CASTYRGDSYTGELFF.